The 24 T cell receptor beta chains reported below all come from one sample, sequenced in a study of CD8 T cells in ankylosing spondylitis. One entry per CDR3 protein results from TCRdb running MiXCR on the 5' RACE reads. The sample carries 250,000 to 300,000 distinct CDR3 sequences, over 15% recorded once. The specimen was blood, either unsorted or a sorted T cell fraction (not recorded which). Receptor source: a male donor with ankylosing spondylitis or in good health (not recorded which).

There are many counts of this clonotype. The chain recombines TRBV15 with TRBJ2-3; no reliable D call. Germline lookup yields CDR1 LNHNV and CDR2 YYDKDF (reference sequence). Trimming stripped 0 bases from V and 5 bases from J, with 9 bases between. The CDR3 has 14 residues. The CDR3 reads CATSRDQTEDTQYF. The DNA for the CDR3 is TGTGCCACCAGCAGAGACCAGACCGAAGATACGCAGTATTTT.

The chain carries TRBV7-8 and TRBJ2-4, with D uncertain. V was pared by 1 base and J by 1 base, with 5 bases between. The CDR3 totals 14 residues. CDR1 and CDR2 (germline): SGHVS, FQNEAQ. CDR3: CASSLGQAKNIQYF. For the CDR3, the DNA is TGTGCCAGCAGCTTAGGCCAGGCCAAAAACATTCAGTACTTC.

Only a few counts were recorded for this clonotype. This chain joins TRBV5-1 and TRBJ2-3; 12 bases are a match to TRBD2. CDR3 length: 17 amino acids. J gave up 6 bases and V 4 bases, and 12 bases lay outside the gene matches. The germline gives CDR1 SGHRS, CDR2 YFSETQ. The CDR3 reads CASSHLTSGRESDTQYF. CDR3 sequence (DNA): TGCGCCAGCAGCCACCTGACTAGCGGGAGAGAAAGTGATACGCAGTATTTT.

The chain joins TRBV5-1 to TRBJ1-1, with TRBD1 matching 9 bases. The CDR3 has 19 residues. Germline-derived CDR1 and CDR2 are SGHRS and YFSETQ. V lost 0 bases to trimming and J lost 0 bases; unmatched junction nucleotides: 12. The CDR3 coding sequence is TGCGCCAGCAGCTTGGATTCCGGCGGGACAGGGCGTATGAACACTGAAGCTTTCTTT. It encodes CASSLDSGGTGRMNTEAFF. Variable domain in full (rest from reference TRBV5-1 and TRBJ1-1): KAGVTQTPRYLIKTRGQQVTLSCSPISGHRSVSWYQQTPGQGLQFLFEYFSETQRNKGNFPGRFSGRQFSNSRSEMNVSTLELGDSALYLCASSLDSGGTGRMNTEAFFGQGTRLTVV.

This clonotype showed up just a few times. The chain combines TRBV12-3 or TRBV12-4 with TRBJ1-5, with 7 bases aligning to TRBD1. J lost 6 bases, V lost 0 bases, and 5 bases had no gene match. The CDR3 has 15 amino acids. CDR3 DNA sequence: TGTGCCAGCAGTTTAGCGGGGAGGGGGCCTCAGCCCCAGCATTTT. Translation gives CASSLAGRGPQPQHF.

The genes are TRBV12-3 or TRBV12-4 and TRBJ2-3, with 8 nucleotides matching TRBD2. The trim removed 3 bases at V and 0 bases at J, leaving 8 bases unmatched. This CDR3 is 17 amino acids long. The CDR3 DNA is TGTGCCAGCAGTTTCGTACTAGCGGAGACTAGCACAGATACGCAGTATTTT. Its protein is CASSFVLAETSTDTQYF.

This clonotype has at least ten counts. The V gene is TRBV12-3 or TRBV12-4, the J gene TRBJ1-5; D ambiguous. Trimming shortened V by 3 bases and J by 8 bases, and 14 bases separated the two germline ends. This CDR3 is built from 14 residues. The CDR3 spells CASSFKAGGEPQHF. In nucleotides, the CDR3 is TGTGCCAGCAGTTTTAAGGCGGGTGGGGAGCCCCAGCATTTT.

The chain couples TRBV7-9 to TRBJ1-2, with a possible D match to TRBD1 (5 bases). Germline CDR1 is SEHNR and CDR2 is FQNEAQ (reference sequence). This CDR3 spans 13 amino acids. With 2 bases removed from V and 7 bases from J, the gap between germline ends came to 11 bases. Here the CDR3 DNA reads TGTGCCAGCAGCTTATTAGGGGTTTCTGGCTACACCTTC. Amino acids: CASSLLGVSGYTF.

The chain recombines TRBV6-5 with TRBJ2-1, with 10 bases identical to TRBD1. The CDR3 has 14 residues. V trimming: 2 bases; J trimming: 8 bases; junction bases outside the gene matches: 3. Germline CDR1 and CDR2: MNHEY and SVGAGI. For the CDR3, the DNA is TGTGCCAGCAGTTACGGGACAGGGGACCATGAGCAGTTCTTC. The encoded protein is CASSYGTGDHEQFF.

This clonotype turned up a few times. V usage is TRBV28 and J usage is TRBJ2-1, with 8 bases matching TRBD2. CDR3 length: 13 amino acids. Unmatched junction bases numbered 5, after V lost 5 bases and J lost 8 bases. Germline CDR1 and CDR2: MDHEN and SYDVKM. The CDR3 region has the DNA TGTGCCAGCAGTCGGGGGGGCCAGGATGAGCAGTTCTTC. It codes for CASSRGGQDEQFF.

This clonotype was detected a few times. This rearrangement joins TRBV27 to TRBJ2-4; D gene uncertain. V was trimmed by 5 bases and J by 0 bases, leaving 17 bases between them. CDR3 size: 17 residues. The germline gives CDR1 MNHEY, CDR2 SMNVEV (reference sequence). The CDR3 is CASSPSLAILAKNIQYF. The DNA for the CDR3 is TGTGCCAGCAGTCCATCGTTGGCGATACTAGCCAAAAACATTCAGTACTTC.

This clonotype came up a few times. The V call is TRBV2, the J call TRBJ2-7; D possibly corresponds to TRBD1 (5 bases). This CDR3 contains 12 residues. Germline V gene data show CDR1 as SNHLY and CDR2 as FYNNEI. Trimming shortened V by 10 bases and J by 3 bases, and 13 bases separated the two germline ends. The CDR3 protein is CATQRQLYEQYV. The CDR3 DNA is TGTGCCACCCAGAGACAGCTCTACGAGCAGTACGTC.

This clonotype has a handful of counts. The V gene is TRBV7-2, the J gene TRBJ1-5; 7 bases are a match to TRBD1. The CDR3 covers 14 residues. In germline, CDR1 is SGHTA, CDR2 FQGNSA. V was clipped by 10 bases and J by 6 bases; unmatched bases: 12. As DNA, the CDR3 is TGTGCCACCGCCGGGACAGCGGGGGTTCAGCCCCAGCATTTT. This translates into CATAGTAGVQPQHF. Combining the CDR3 with reference TRBV7-2 and TRBJ1-5 gives the whole variable domain GAGVSQSPSNKVTEKGKDVELRCDPISGHTALYWYRQSLGQGLEFLIYFQGNSAPDKSGLPSDRFSAERTGGSVSTLTIQRTQQEDSAVYLCATAGTAGVQPQHFGDGTRLSIL.

In its sample, this clonotype was seen a few times. This chain links TRBV29-1 with TRBJ2-3, with 10 bases identical to TRBD2. The junction had 17 bases not matched to a gene; V was cut back by 7 bases and J by 4 bases. The germline V gene has CDR1 SQVTM and CDR2 ANQGSEA. The CDR3 runs to 17 residues. CDR3 DNA sequence: TGCAGCGGTGCGGGCCCCGGCCTAGCGGGAGTCCCAGATACGCAGTATTTT. It is translated as CSGAGPGLAGVPDTQYF.

This clonotype came up a few times. In DNA form, the CDR3 reads TGCGCCAGCAGCATGGTTAGTAACTATGGCTACACCTTC. This gives the protein CASSMVSNYGYTF. The chain is built from TRBV5-1 and TRBJ1-2; no firm D call. The CDR3 has 13 amino acids. V gave up 4 bases and J gave up 1 base, with 8 bases separating them. Germline CDR1 SGHRS, CDR2 YFSETQ.

Turning to this clonotype: One junction end does not reproduce the germline sequence, and a read error may be involved. This chain connects TRBV28 to TRBJ2-7; tentative D call: TRBD1 (6 bases). CDR1 is MDHEN and CDR2 is SYDVKM in the germline V gene. The CDR3 runs to 11 residues. The DNA of the CDR3 is TGTGCCAGCAGCCAGGACAGCCAGCCCTTCTTT. Protein: CASSQDSQPFF.

V gene TRBV5-1 combines with J gene TRBJ2-3; D might be TRBD2 (6 bases). Germline V CDR1 and CDR2: SGHRS, YFSETQ. The CDR3 is 15 amino acids. Between the trimmed V and J ends, which lost 4 bases and 6 bases, there was a span of 18 bases. The CDR3 DNA reads as TGCGCCAGCAGCCTGGCGGCGGGGCATCAGGATACGCAGTATTTT. This codes for CASSLAAGHQDTQYF.

Only a few counts were recorded for this clonotype. The chain couples TRBV29-1 to TRBJ2-1; 10 bases match TRBD1. Germline trimming cut 7 bases from V and 8 bases from J; bases unmatched to any gene: 2. CDR3 length: 11 residues. The germline gives CDR1 SQVTM, CDR2 ANQGSEA. CDR3 bases: TGCAGCGCGGACAGGGGGTATGAGCAGTTCTTC. It specifies CSADRGYEQFF.

The chain carries TRBV5-5 and TRBJ1-2; 10 bases agree with TRBD1. The ends lost 4 bases at V and 6 bases at J; junction bases unmatched: 12. Germline V gene data show CDR1 as SGHKS and CDR2 as YYEKEE (reference sequence). This CDR3 has 16 residues. This CDR3 reads CASSRSGTGAYDGYTF. The CDR3 DNA is TGTGCCAGCAGCAGGTCCGGGACAGGGGCCTATGATGGCTACACCTTC.

The chain combines TRBV4-2 with TRBJ2-1; 11 bases map to TRBD2. With 1 base clipped from V and 4 bases from J, the junction kept 3 bases outside the gene matches. Germline CDR1 is LGHNA and CDR2 is YNFKEQ. The CDR3 runs to 16 residues. CDR3 sequence reads: CASSQVLAGAYNEQFF. The CDR3 nucleotides read TGTGCCAGCAGCCAAGTACTAGCGGGAGCGTACAATGAGCAGTTCTTC.

This clonotype was seen repeatedly, ten times or more. This sequence joins TRBV3-1 and TRBJ1-1; weak D call: TRBD1 (5 bases). Trimming shortened V by 0 bases and J by 14 bases, and 16 bases separated the two germline ends. Germline CDR1 LGHDT, CDR2 YNNKEL (reference sequence). This CDR3 comprises 13 residues. The CDR3, as DNA: TGTGCCAGCAGCCAAGAGAGGCGGGACCCGGGGTTCTTT. Amino acid sequence: CASSQERRDPGFF.

The chain couples TRBV29-1 to TRBJ2-1; 8 bases map to TRBD1. Trimming cost V 6 bases and J 4 bases; bases outside gene matches: 5. CDR1 and CDR2 from the germline V gene are SQVTM and ANQGSEA. This CDR3 contains 13 residues. Here the CDR3 DNA reads TGCAGCGTCGGGACAGGTAGATACAATGAGCAGTTCTTC. This codes for CSVGTGRYNEQFF.

The V call is TRBV12-3 or TRBV12-4, the J call TRBJ2-4; 15 bases match TRBD2. The CDR3 totals 16 residues. The trim removed 5 bases at V and 1 base at J, leaving 0 bases unmatched. The CDR3 region is CASSGTSGGAKNIQYF. The CDR3 DNA is TGTGCCAGCAGTGGGACTAGCGGGGGGGCCAAAAACATTCAGTACTTC.

This clonotype was observed a few times. This chain links TRBV20-1 with TRBJ2-3; 7 nucleotides line up with TRBD2. The CDR3 totals 15 residues. The V and J ends lost 4 bases and 6 bases, in that order; junction bases with no gene match: 13. Germline CDR1 is DFQATT and CDR2 is SNEGSKA (reference sequence). The chain's CDR3 is CSAIPGRGDLDTQYF. The CDR3 nucleotides read TGCAGTGCTATCCCCGGTCGGGGGGATCTGGATACGCAGTATTTT.